This TCR beta chain was retrieved from a study of blood T cell repertoires in COVID-19. Study information: There were acute and convalescent COVID-19 samples, and they came from the United States, Italy and Spain. PBMCs, B-cell-depleted T cells, or T cells were the source of the cDNA or gDNA that made up the material.

Original methodology: Amplifying reference gene primers gave estimates of nucleated cell counts. The table came from immunoSEQ multiplex PCR; TCRdb's copy has only in-frame clones and leaves some out. The DNA gave D and trimming, while V, J and clone size come from that table. This table has roughly 110,000 clones, about two thirds appearing once. Losses at the gene ends were 5 bases for V and 5 bases for J; bases not matched to a gene: 13. The germline gives CDR1 SGHRS, CDR2 YFSETQ. CDR3 length: 17 residues. The genes are TRBV5-1 and TRBJ2-5; 12 bases agree with TRBD2. Source material: peripheral blood. The clonotype was recovered from a human donor with acute or convalescent COVID-19. The donor label of this sample is uncertain. In nucleotides, the CDR3 is TGCGCCAGCAGGCAGACTAGCGGGGGTCCCTCCCGGGAGACCCAGTACTTC. Amino acid sequence: CASRQTSGGPSRETQYF.